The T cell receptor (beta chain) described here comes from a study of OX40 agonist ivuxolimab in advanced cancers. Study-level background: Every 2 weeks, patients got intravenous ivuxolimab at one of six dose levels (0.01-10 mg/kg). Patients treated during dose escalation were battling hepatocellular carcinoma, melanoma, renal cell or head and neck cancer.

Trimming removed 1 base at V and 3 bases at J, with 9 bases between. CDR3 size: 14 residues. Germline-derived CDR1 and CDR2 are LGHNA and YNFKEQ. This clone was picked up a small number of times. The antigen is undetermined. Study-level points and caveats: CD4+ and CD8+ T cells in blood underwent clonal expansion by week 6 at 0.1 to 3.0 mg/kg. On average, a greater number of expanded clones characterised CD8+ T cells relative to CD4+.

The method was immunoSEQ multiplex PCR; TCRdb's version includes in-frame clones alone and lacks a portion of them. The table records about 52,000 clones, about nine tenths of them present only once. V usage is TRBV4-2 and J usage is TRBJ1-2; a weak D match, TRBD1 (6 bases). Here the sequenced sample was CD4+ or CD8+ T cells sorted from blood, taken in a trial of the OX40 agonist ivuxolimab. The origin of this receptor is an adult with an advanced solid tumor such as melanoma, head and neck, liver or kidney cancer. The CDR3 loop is CASSQGEGDYGYTF. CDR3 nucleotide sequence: TGTGCCAGCAGCCAAGGGGAGGGGGACTATGGCTACACCTTC.